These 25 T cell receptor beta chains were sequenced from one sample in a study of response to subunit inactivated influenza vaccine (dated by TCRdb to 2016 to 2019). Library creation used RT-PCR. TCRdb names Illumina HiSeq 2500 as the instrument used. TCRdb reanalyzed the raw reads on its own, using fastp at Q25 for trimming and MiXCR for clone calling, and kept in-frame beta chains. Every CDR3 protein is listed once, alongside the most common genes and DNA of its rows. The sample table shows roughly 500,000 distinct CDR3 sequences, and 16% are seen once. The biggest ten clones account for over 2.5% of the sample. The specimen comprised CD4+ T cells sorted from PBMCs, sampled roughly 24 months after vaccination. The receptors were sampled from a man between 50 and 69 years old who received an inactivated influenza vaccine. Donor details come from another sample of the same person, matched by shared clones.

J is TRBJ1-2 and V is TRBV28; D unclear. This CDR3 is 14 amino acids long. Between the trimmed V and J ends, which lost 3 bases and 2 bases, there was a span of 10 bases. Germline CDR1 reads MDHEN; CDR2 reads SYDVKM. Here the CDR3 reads CASSFPVTNYGYTF. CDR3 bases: TGTGCCAGCAGTTTCCCCGTGACCAACTATGGCTACACCTTC.

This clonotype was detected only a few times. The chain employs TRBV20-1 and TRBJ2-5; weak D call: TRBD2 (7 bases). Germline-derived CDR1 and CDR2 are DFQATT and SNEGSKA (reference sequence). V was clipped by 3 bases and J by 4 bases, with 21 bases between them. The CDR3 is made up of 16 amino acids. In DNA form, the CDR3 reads TGCAGTGCTAGGAGAGGGGGGGCGAGTATTGGAGAGACCCAGTACTTC. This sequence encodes CSARRGGASIGETQYF.

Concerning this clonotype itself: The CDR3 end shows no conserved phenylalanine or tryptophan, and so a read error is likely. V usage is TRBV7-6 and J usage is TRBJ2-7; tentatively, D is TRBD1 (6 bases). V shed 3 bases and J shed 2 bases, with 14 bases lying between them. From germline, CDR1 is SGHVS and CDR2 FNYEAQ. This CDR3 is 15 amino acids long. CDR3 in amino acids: CASSLTQGAAYEQYL. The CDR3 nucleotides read TGTGCCAGCAGCTTGACACAGGGAGCAGCCTACGAGCAGTACCTC.

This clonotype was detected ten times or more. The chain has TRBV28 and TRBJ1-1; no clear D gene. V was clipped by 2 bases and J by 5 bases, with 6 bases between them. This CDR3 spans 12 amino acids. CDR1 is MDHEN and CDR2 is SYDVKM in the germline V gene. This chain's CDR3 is CASSLPGTEAFF. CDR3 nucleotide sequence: TGTGCCAGCAGTTTACCGGGTACTGAAGCTTTCTTT.

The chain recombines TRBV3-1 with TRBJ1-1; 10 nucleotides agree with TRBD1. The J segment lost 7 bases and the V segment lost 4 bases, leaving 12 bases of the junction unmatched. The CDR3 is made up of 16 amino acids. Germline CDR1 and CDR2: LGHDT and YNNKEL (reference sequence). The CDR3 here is CASSPRDRGLRLEAFF. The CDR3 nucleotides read TGTGCCAGCAGCCCCCGGGACAGGGGACTCCGGCTTGAAGCTTTCTTT.

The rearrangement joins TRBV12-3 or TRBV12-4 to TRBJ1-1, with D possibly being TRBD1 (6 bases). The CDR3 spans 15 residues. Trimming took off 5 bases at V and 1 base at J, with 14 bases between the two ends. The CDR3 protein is CASSPPGHQNTEAFF. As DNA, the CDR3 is TGTGCCAGCAGTCCCCCGGGACATCAGAACACTGAAGCTTTCTTT.

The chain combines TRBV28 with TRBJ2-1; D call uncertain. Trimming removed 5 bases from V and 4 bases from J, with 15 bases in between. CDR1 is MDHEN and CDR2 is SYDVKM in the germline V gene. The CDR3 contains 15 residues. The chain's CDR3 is CASSRVSDLYNEQFF. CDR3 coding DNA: TGTGCCAGCAGTAGGGTTTCTGACCTTTACAATGAGCAGTTCTTC. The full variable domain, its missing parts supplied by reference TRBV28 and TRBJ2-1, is DVKVTQSSRYLVKRTGEKVFLECVQDMDHENMFWYRQDPGLGLRLIYFSYDVKMKEKGDIPEGYSVSREKKERFSLILESASTNQTSMYLCASSRVSDLYNEQFFGPGTRLTVL.

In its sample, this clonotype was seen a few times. CDR3 amino acids: CASSLVGTESSYEQYF. As DNA, the CDR3 is TGTGCCAGCAGCTTAGTAGGGACGGAAAGCTCCTACGAGCAGTACTTC. The chain has TRBV7-2 and TRBJ2-7; D possibly matches TRBD1 or TRBD2 (5 bases each). Germline V gene lookup returns CDR1 SGHTA and CDR2 FQGNSA. V shed 1 base and J shed 0 bases, with 13 bases lying between them. The CDR3 consists of 16 residues. The complete variable domain, with remaining parts taken from reference TRBV7-2 and TRBJ2-7, reads GAGVSQSPSNKVTEKGKDVELRCDPISGHTALYWYRQSLGQGLEFLIYFQGNSAPDKSGLPSDRFSAERTGGSVSTLTIQRTQQEDSAVYLCASSLVGTESSYEQYFGPGTRLTVT.

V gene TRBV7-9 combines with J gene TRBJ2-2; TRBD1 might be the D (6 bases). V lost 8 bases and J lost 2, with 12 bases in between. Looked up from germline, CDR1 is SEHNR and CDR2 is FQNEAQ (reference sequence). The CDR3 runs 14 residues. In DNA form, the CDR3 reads TGTGCCAGCTATCCAGGGACAAACACCGGGGAGCTGTTTTTT. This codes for CASYPGTNTGELFF. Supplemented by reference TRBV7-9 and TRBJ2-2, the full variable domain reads DTGVSQNPRHKITKRGQNVTFRCDPISEHNRLYWYRQTLGQGPEFLTYFQNEAQLEKSRLLSDRFSAERPKGSFSTLEIQRTEQGDSAMYLCASYPGTNTGELFFGEGSRLTVL.

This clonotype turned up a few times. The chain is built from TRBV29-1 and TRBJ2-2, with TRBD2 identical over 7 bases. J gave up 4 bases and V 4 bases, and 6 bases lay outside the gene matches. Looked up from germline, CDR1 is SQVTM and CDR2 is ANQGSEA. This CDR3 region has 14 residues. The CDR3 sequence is CSVGRGRGTGELFF. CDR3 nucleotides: TGCAGCGTTGGACGCGGGAGAGGCACCGGGGAGCTGTTTTTT.

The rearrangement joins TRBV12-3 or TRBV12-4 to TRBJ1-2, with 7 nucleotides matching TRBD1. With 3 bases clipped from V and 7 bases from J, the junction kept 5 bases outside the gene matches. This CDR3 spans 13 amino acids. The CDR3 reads CASSFDRVGGYTF. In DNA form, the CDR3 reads TGTGCCAGCAGTTTCGACAGGGTAGGTGGCTACACCTTC.

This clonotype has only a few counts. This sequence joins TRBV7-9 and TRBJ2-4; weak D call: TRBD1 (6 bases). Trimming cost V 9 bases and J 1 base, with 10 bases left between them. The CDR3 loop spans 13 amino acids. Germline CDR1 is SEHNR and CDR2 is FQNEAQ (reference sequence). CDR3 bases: TGTGCCAGTCGGGACATCGCCAAAAACATTCAGTACTTC. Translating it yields CASRDIAKNIQYF.

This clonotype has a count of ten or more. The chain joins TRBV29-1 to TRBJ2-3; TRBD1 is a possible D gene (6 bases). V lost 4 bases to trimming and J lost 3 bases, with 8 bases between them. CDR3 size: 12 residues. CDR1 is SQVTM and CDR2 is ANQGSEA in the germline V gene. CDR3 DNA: TGCAGCGTTGGAGGGGGAACAGATACGCAGTATTTT. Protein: CSVGGGTDTQYF.

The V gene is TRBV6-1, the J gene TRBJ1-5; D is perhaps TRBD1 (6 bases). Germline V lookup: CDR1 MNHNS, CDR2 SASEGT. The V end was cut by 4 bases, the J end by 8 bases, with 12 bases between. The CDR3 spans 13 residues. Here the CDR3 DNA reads TGTGCCAGCAGTGTATCAAACAGGGAGCCCCAGCATTTT. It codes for CASSVSNREPQHF.

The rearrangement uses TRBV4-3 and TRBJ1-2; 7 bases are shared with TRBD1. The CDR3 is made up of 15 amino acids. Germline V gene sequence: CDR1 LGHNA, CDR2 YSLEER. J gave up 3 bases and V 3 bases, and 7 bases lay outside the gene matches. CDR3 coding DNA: TGCGCCAGCAGCCAGATGAGGCAGGGGGACTATGGCTACACCTTC. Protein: CASSQMRQGDYGYTF.

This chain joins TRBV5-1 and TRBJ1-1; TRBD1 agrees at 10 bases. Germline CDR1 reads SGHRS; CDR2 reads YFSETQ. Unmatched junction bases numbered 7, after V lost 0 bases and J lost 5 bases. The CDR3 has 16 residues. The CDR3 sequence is CASSLAVDRGGTEAFF. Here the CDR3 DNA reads TGCGCCAGCAGCTTGGCCGTGGACAGGGGGGGGACTGAAGCTTTCTTT.

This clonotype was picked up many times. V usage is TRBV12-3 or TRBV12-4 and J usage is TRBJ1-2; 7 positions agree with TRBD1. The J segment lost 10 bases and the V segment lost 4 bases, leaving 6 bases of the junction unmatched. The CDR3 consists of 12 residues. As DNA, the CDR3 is TGTGCCAGCAGTTCGGGACAGCAAATCTACACCTTC. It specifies CASSSGQQIYTF.

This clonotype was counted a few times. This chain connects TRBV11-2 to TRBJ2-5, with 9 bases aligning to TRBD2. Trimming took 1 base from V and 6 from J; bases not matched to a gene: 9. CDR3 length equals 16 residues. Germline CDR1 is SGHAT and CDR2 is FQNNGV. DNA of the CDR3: TGTGCCAGCAGCTTAGTGGGCGGGGGGGCAGCACAGACCCAGTACTTC. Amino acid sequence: CASSLVGGGAAQTQYF.

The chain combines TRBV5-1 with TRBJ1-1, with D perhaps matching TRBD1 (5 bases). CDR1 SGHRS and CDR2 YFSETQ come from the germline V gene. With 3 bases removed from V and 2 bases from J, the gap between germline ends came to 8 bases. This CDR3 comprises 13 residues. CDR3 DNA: TGCGCCAGCAGCTCGACAGACAACACTGAAGCTTTCTTT. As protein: CASSSTDNTEAFF. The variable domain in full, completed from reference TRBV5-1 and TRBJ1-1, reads KAGVTQTPRYLIKTRGQQVTLSCSPISGHRSVSWYQQTPGQGLQFLFEYFSETQRNKGNFPGRFSGRQFSNSRSEMNVSTLELGDSALYLCASSSTDNTEAFFGQGTRLTVV.

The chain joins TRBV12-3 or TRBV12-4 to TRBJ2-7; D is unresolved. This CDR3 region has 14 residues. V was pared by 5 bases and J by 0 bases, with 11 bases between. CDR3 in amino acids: CASSPLGYSYEQYF. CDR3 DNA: TGTGCCAGCAGTCCACTCGGGTACTCCTACGAGCAGTACTTC.

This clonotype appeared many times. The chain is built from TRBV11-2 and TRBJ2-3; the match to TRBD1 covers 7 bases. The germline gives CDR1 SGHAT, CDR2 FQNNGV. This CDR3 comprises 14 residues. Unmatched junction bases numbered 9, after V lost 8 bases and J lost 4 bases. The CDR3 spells CASQGVPWADTQYF. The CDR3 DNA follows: TGTGCCAGCCAGGGGGTGCCTTGGGCAGATACGCAGTATTTT.

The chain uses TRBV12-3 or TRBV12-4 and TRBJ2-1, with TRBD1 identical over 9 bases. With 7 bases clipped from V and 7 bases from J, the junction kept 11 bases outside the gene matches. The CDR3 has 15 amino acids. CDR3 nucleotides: TGTGCCAGCATCGTAGGACAGGGGCCATGGAATGAGCAGTTCTTC. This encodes CASIVGQGPWNEQFF.

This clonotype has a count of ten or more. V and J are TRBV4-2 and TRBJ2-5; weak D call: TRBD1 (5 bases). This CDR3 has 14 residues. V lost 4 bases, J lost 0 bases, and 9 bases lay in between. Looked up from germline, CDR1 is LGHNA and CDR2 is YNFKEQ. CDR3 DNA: TGTGCCAGCAGCCGTTCAGGGAACCAAGAGACCCAGTACTTC. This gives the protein CASSRSGNQETQYF.

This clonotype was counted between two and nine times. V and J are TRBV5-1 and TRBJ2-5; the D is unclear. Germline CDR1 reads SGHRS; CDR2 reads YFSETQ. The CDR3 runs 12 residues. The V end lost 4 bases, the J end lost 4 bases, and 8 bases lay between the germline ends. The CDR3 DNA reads TGCGCCAGCAGCCGTACTTTAGAGACCCAGTACTTC. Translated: CASSRTLETQYF.

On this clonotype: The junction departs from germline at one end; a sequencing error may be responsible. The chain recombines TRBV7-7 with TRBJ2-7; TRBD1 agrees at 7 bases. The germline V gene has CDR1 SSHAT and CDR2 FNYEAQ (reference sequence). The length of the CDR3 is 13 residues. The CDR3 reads CASSPTGSGEQYF. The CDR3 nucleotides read TGTGCTAGCAGCCCGACAGGGAGCGGCGAGCAGTACTTC.